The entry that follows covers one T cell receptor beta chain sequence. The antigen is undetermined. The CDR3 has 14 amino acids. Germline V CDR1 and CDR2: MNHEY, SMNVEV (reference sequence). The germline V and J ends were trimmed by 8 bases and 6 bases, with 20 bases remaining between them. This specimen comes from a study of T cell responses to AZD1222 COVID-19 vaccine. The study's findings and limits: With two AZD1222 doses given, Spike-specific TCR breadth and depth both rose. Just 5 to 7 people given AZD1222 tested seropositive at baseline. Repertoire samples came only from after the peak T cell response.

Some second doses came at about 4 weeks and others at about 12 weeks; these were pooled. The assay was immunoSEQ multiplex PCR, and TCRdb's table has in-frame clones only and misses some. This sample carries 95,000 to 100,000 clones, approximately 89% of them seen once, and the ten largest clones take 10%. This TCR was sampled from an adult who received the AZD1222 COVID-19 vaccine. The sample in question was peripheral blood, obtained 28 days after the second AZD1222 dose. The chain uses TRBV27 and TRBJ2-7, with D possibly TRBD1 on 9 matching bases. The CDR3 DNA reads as TGTGCCAGCTCATTCGGGACAGGGACTAGCGAGCAGTACTTC. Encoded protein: CASSFGTGTSEQYF.